This T cell receptor (beta chain) was obtained from a study of blood T cell repertoires in COVID-19 (dated by TCRdb to 2020 to 2022). With regard to the full study: Samples from collaborators originated in the United States, Italy and Spain and spanned both the acute and convalescent phases of COVID-19. The material from the prospective study consisted of cDNA or gDNA derived from T cells, B-cell-depleted T cells, or PBMCs. Subjects who had been exposed to COVID-19, were actively infected with it, or had recovered from it provided the deeply sampled blood TCRbeta repertoires that made up the dataset. The repertoires were released in a freely available public database intended as a resource for research on the immune response to SARS-CoV-2. Samples were obtained from the ongoing ImmuneRACE study (first 160 participants) and from 1,254 subjects provided by 6 global collaborators. Nearly every sample came with metadata listing a de-identified subject ID, COVID-19 status, age in years and sex. Where HLA class I and class II types were available, the types were taken from metadata supplied by the sample provider, not from assay-based typing. The investigation overall reported the following: Clinical and demographic metadata were provided uncurated, with the amount varying by source and participant.

At one collaborating source in Seattle, patients were enrolled during active infection and were followed longitudinally through the course of disease. Each collaborating institution followed its own protocols to collect whole blood in K2EDTA tubes. Collaborator samples were shipped for TCRbeta analysis as frozen whole blood, isolated PBMCs, or DNA extracted from either sample type. Concerning this clone itself: The specificity of this receptor is unknown. Within one base of it there is no much larger clone, and no base qualities were kept.

Trimming costs V 7 bases and J 4 bases, and their ends lie 12 bases apart. CDR1 is given as SNHLY and CDR2 as FYNNEI, both from the germline V gene. Spanning cysteine to phenylalanine, the CDR3 consists of 13 amino acids. The retained sequence is limited to the CDR3, 39 bases, with the frame set at the first base. The immunoSEQ Assay, a bias-controlled multiplex PCR, was used to amplify TCRbeta CDR3 regions from genomic DNA. Turning to the authors' computational methods: The number of nucleated cells in each sample was estimated from the amplification of reference gene primers within the assay. Sequence reads were collapsed and filtered to measure the absolute abundance of every unique TCRbeta CDR3 rearrangement. Productive Simpson clonality was computed per sample as the square root of Simpson's diversity index over productive rearrangements. TCRdb holds this immuneACCESS table with in-frame rearrangements only. Some clones are missing; in checked studies, unresolved V genes explain under half, and the rest has no known cause. V, J and clone size reflect that table, while D and trimming were determined from the DNA. The sample has some 70,000 clones on record, approximately 80% of them singletons. The ten largest clones add up to 9.5% to 15% of the sample.

The receptor chain draws on TRBV2 and TRBJ2-3, and perhaps TRBD2 as D gene, on 7 matching bases. Source material: peripheral blood. The TCR was taken from a man aged 50 to 59 with COVID-19, enrolled during active disease. The DNA sequence is given as TGTGCCAGCAACGGGGGGCGGGCAGATACGCAGTATTTT. This is translated as CASNGGRADTQYF.